This TCR beta chain stems from a study of Graves' ophthalmopathy and Graves' hyperthyroidism. RNA served as the template for amplifying TCR beta CDR3 regions. First-round RT-PCR relied on HTBI primers, and a second-round multiplex PCR came next. TCRdb analysed the multiplex PCR reads with MiXCR anew, one entry per CDR3 protein. The sample carries 240,000 or so distinct CDR3 sequences, about 46% recorded once. Clinicians diagnosed using symptoms, serum thyroxine, TRAb, thyroid ultrasound and orbital computed tomography. The authors isolated PBMCs from around 10 ml of fresh peripheral blood. The table lists this clonotype with a few counts. The CDR3 has 14 amino acids. After removal of 5 bases from V and 5 bases from J, the junction contained 6 bases not matched to a gene. CDR1 and CDR2 (germline): PRHDT, FYEKMQ (reference sequence).

The sequenced sample was peripheral blood. This clonotype was sampled from an adult man with Graves' ophthalmopathy. This rearrangement joins TRBV13 to TRBJ1-5; 7 bases agree with TRBD1. CDR3 in DNA: TGTGCCAGCAGCCTTGGACAGGCCCATCAGCCCCAGCATTTT. It specifies CASSLGQAHQPQHF.